This TCR beta chain originates from a study of T-cell memory formation after mild COVID-19. In the study overall: Largely donor-specific sequence clusters came from two donors. Study-wide results and limits: Cross-reactive memory seemingly joined, as some responding clones were found in pre-infection memory.

Trimming cost V 6 bases and J 5 bases, with 9 bases left between them. The CDR3 spans 12 residues. Barcoded TCR alpha and TCR beta cDNA libraries with UMIs came from 5'RACE using constant-segment primers. Via MiXCR, TCRdb re-called the 5' RACE reads, giving one row per CDR3 protein. The sample comprises about 130,000 distinct CDR3 sequences, about 17% of which are singletons, and 4.5% to 6.5% rests with the top ten. For this clonotype: Its antigen is undetermined.

This chain links TRBV12-3 or TRBV12-4 with TRBJ2-3, with unresolved D. The source is a man aged 18 to 29 who had mild COVID-19 (a few samples of this study predate the infection). Cell type and time point are not known. What was sequenced was PBMCs or a T cell subset sorted from them (not recorded which). The CDR3 loop reads CASSPNLDTQYF. The CDR3 bases are TGTGCCAGCAGCCCAAACTTAGATACGCAGTATTTT.